This passage covers 10 T cell receptor beta chains from one sample sequenced in a study of T cells in Graves' hyperthyroidism and ophthalmopathy. RNA transcripts were the template for amplifying TCR beta CDR3 regions. Primed by the HTBI set, a first-round RT-PCR was run on the TCR CDR3. TCRdb re-called the multiplex PCR reads through MiXCR, storing one row per CDR3 protein. The sample has around 580,000 distinct CDR3 sequences, approximately 15% seen once. Sequenced input: blood. These receptors originate from a woman under 30 with Graves' hyperthyroidism.

This clonotype was seen repeatedly, ten times or more. V and J are TRBV2 and TRBJ2-3; D not resolved. V dropped 5 bases and J dropped 2 bases, with 14 bases sitting between them. The CDR3 totals 15 residues. The germline CDR1 and CDR2 sequences are SNHLY and FYNNEI. In DNA form, the CDR3 reads TGTGCCAGCAGTCTAAACGGTCAGGCCACAGATACGCAGTATTTT. Its translation is CASSLNGQATDTQYF.

Ten or more counts support this clonotype. The genes are TRBV20-1 and TRBJ2-1; TRBD2 is a possible D gene (5 bases). This CDR3 spans 14 amino acids. The germline V and J ends were trimmed by 7 bases and 3 bases, with 16 bases remaining between them. The V gene's germline CDR1 is DFQATT and CDR2 SNEGSKA (reference sequence). As DNA, the CDR3 is TGCAGTGTCAGGCGATCAGCGGACTACAATGAGCAGTTCTTC. This translates into CSVRRSADYNEQFF.

To note about this clonotype: A much larger clone sits a single nucleotide away, making a read error possible. The J gene is TRBJ2-7, the V gene TRBV18; D might be TRBD1 (5 bases). Germline V gene lookup returns CDR1 KGHSH and CDR2 LQKENI. This CDR3 has 13 amino acids. In DNA, the CDR3 is TGTGCCAGCTCACCAGGGGCAAATTACGAGCAGCACTTC. Protein product: CASSPGANYEQHF.

This clonotype appeared many times. This rearrangement joins TRBV3-1 to TRBJ2-1; D is unresolved. Trimming took 4 bases from V and 4 from J, leaving 17 bases between them. Germline V lookup: CDR1 LGHDT, CDR2 YNNKEL (reference sequence). This CDR3 is built from 16 residues. Written as DNA, the CDR3 is TGTGCCAGCAGCCCAACTTCTGGGGTGGCGTACAATGAGCAGTTCTTC. This encodes CASSPTSGVAYNEQFF.

The chain employs TRBV18 and TRBJ1-4; unclear D gene. Germline V gene lookup returns CDR1 KGHSH and CDR2 LQKENI. This CDR3 region has 14 residues. The V and J ends lost 0 bases and 8 bases respectively, with 10 bases between them. The CDR3 coding sequence is TGTGCCAGCTCACCACCGGTCGGGGAAGAAAAACTGTTTTTT. This encodes CASSPPVGEEKLFF.

This clonotype has ten or more counts. The chain employs TRBV28 and TRBJ2-7, with TRBD2 matching 7 bases. CDR1 and CDR2 (germline): MDHEN, SYDVKM. Trimming cost V 2 bases and J 2 bases; bases outside gene matches: 6. The CDR3 covers 15 residues. CDR3: CASSLGQGLPYEQYF. Here the CDR3 DNA reads TGTGCCAGCAGTTTAGGGCAGGGACTACCCTACGAGCAGTACTTC.

V gene TRBV27 combines with J gene TRBJ2-7; 9 nucleotides agree with TRBD2. With 5 bases clipped from V and 5 bases from J, the junction kept 7 bases outside the gene matches. The CDR3 has 14 amino acids. Per the germline V gene, CDR1 is MNHEY and CDR2 is SMNVEV (reference sequence). The CDR3 nucleotides are TGTGCCAGCAGTCATAGCGGGAGTTCCGACGAGCAGTACTTC. Translation: CASSHSGSSDEQYF.

The CDR3 region is CASSPKEGLGNQPQHF. CDR3 nucleotides: TGTGCCAGTAGTCCCAAAGAGGGACTCGGCAATCAGCCCCAGCATTTT. V usage is TRBV19 and J usage is TRBJ1-5; possible D gene TRBD1, 5 bases. Deletions cut 5 bases from V and 2 bases from J, with 16 bases between. Germline CDR1 reads LNHDA; CDR2 reads SQIVND (reference sequence). This CDR3 comprises 16 residues.

This clonotype was seen only a few times. This rearrangement joins TRBV3-1 to TRBJ1-1, with TRBD1 as a possible D gene (6 bases). V lost 6 bases, J lost 6 bases, and 14 bases lay in between. Germline assignment: CDR1 LGHDT and CDR2 YNNKEL (reference sequence). This CDR3 comprises 13 residues. CDR3 loop: CASSPGGAAEAFF. CDR3 DNA sequence: TGTGCCAGCAGTCCCGGGGGGGCCGCTGAAGCTTTCTTT.

The chain couples TRBV6-2 or TRBV6-3 to TRBJ1-5; D not certain. Germline CDR1 is MNHEY and CDR2 is SVGEGT. This CDR3 comprises 16 residues. Between the trimmed V and J ends, which lost 0 bases and 0 bases, there was a span of 9 bases. CDR3 loop: CASSYSPGLSNQPQHF. In DNA, the CDR3 is TGTGCCAGCAGTTACTCTCCAGGTCTTAGCAATCAGCCCCAGCATTTT.